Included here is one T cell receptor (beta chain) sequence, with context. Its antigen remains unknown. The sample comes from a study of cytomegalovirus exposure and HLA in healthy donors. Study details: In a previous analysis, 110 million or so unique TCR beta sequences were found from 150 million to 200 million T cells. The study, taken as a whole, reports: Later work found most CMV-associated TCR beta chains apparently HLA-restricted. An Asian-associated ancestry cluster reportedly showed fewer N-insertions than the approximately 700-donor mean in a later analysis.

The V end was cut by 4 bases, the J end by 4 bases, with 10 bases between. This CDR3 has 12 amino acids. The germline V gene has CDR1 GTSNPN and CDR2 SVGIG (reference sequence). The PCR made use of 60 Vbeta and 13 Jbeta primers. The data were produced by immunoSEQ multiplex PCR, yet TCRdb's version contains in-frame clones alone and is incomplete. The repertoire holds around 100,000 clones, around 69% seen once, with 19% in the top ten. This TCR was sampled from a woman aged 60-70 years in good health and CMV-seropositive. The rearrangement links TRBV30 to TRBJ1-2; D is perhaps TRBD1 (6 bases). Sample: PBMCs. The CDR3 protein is CAWTVGAYGYTF. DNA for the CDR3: TGTGCCTGGACGGTGGGGGCCTATGGCTACACCTTC.